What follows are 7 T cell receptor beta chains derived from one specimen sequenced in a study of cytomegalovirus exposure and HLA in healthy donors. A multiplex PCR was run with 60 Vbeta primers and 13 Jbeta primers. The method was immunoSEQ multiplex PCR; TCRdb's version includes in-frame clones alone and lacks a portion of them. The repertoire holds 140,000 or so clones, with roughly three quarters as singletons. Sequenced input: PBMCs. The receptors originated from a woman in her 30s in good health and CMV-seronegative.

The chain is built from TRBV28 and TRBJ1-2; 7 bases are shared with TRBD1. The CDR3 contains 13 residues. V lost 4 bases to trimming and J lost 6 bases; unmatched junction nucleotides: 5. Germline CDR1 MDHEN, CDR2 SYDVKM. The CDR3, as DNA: TGTGCCAGCAGTTCCCAGGGGGAGAATGGCTACACCTTC. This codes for CASSSQGENGYTF.

CDR3 nucleotides: TGTGCCAGCAGCGTTTCGAGCGGGAGGGAAACCTACGAGCAGTACTTC. This codes for CASSVSSGRETYEQYF. The chain links TRBV5-4 to TRBJ2-7; 10 nucleotides agree with TRBD2. The CDR3 is 16 residues long. The V gene's germline CDR1 is SGHNT and CDR2 YYREEE (reference sequence). The V and J ends lost 4 bases and 2 bases, in that order; junction bases with no gene match: 9.

CDR3 nucleotide sequence: TGTGCCAGCAGCCCAGGGGGCCCCGGCTACACCTTC. This codes for CASSPGGPGYTF. The chain combines TRBV5-6 with TRBJ1-2; the match to TRBD1 covers 8 bases. The trim removed 4 bases at V and 8 bases at J, leaving 4 bases unmatched. The CDR3 runs to 12 residues. The germline V gene encodes CDR1 SGHDT and CDR2 YYEEEE.

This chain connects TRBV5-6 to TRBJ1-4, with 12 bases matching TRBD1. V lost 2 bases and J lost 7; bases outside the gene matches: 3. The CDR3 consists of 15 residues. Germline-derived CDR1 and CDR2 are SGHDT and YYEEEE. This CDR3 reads CASSFPGQGAEKLFF. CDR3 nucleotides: TGTGCCAGCAGCTTTCCGGGACAGGGGGCTGAAAAACTGTTTTTT.

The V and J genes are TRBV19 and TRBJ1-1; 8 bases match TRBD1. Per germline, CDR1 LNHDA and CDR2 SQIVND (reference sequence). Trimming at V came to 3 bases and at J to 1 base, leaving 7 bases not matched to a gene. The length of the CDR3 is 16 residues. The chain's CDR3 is CASSIRRGTGNTEAFF. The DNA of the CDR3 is TGTGCCAGTAGTATTCGAAGGGGGACAGGGAACACTGAAGCTTTCTTT.

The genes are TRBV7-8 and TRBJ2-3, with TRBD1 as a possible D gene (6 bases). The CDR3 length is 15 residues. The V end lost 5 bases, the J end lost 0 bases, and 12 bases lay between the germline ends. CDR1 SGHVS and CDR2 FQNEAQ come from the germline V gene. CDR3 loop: CASSRQGLSTDTQYF. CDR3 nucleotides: TGTGCCAGCAGCCGCCAGGGGTTAAGCACAGATACGCAGTATTTT.

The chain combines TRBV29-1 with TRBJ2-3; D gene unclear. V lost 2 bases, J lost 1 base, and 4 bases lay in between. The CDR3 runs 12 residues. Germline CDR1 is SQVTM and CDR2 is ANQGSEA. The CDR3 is CSVEQGTDTQYF. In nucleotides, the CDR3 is TGCAGCGTTGAACAGGGCACAGATACGCAGTATTTT.